The T cell receptor beta chain under discussion was sequenced for a study of regulatory T cells in long-lasting Graves disease. This clonotype showed up just a few times. Its antigen is unidentified. The study, taken as a whole, reports: The study found TRBV28, TRBJ1-2 and TRBJ2-5 favored in persistent disease.

The time point is: newly diagnosed GD, antithyroid drugs for less than 3 months. Extracted PBMC RNA gave rise to the TCR library. Arm-PCR of CDR3 regions with iRepertoire HTBI primers generated TCR beta libraries. MiXCR, run by TCRdb on the multiplex PCR reads, gives a single entry per CDR3 protein. Found here are about 210,000 distinct CDR3 sequences, approximately 18% of them singletons; the top ten hold about 10%. Germline V gene data show CDR1 as SGDLS and CDR2 as YYNGEE. The length of the CDR3 is 15 residues. V lost 3 bases to trimming and J lost 4 bases, with 11 bases between them. These data also featured in a second study, about T cells in Graves' hyperthyroidism and ophthalmopathy.

The TCR sequence derives from a woman aged 25 to 39 with Graves disease. This sequence joins TRBV9 and TRBJ1-6; no reliable D call. The input for sequencing was peripheral blood mononuclear cells (PBMCs), taken at new diagnosis, from a patient treated with antithyroid drugs. The CDR3 DNA sequence: TGTGCCAGCAGCGCTCGGACGGAATATAATTCACCCCTCCACTTT. As protein: CASSARTEYNSPLHF.